Presented here are 6 T cell receptor beta chains from one specimen sequenced in a study of human T cells and chemical hapten exposure. TCRdb ran MiXCR on the RACE reads and lists one entry per CDR3 protein. The sample holds around 65,000 distinct CDR3 sequences, roughly 6.1% seen once. Time point reported: healthy volunteer bleed at 6 weeks. Researchers extracted total RNA from unfractionated whole blood. Sequenced: whole blood. The receptors were sampled from a female donor in good health. Some clones in this sample may be carry-over from other donors' samples.

The table lists this clonotype with many counts. This rearrangement joins TRBV6-2 or TRBV6-3 to TRBJ2-2; 7 bases match TRBD1. The germline V gene has CDR1 MNHEY and CDR2 SVGEGT. This CDR3 is 14 amino acids long. V lost 5 bases and J lost 6; bases outside the gene matches: 6. The CDR3 spells CASSEDRAAGELFF. The CDR3 DNA sequence: TGTGCCAGCAGTGAAGACAGGGCCGCCGGGGAGCTGTTTTTT.

This clonotype was recorded many times. The V gene is TRBV12-3 or TRBV12-4, the J gene TRBJ2-7; 10 bases agree with TRBD1. Trimming cost V 9 bases and J 5 bases; bases outside gene matches: 4. CDR3 length: 12 amino acids. The CDR3 DNA is TGTGCCAGTAGACAGGGGGCCGACGAGCAGTACTTC. It translates to CASRQGADEQYF.

The chain combines TRBV7-3 with TRBJ2-3; D gene ambiguous. The CDR3 runs 14 residues. Germline V gene data show CDR1 as SGHTA and CDR2 as FQGTGA. Between the trimmed V and J ends, which lost 5 bases and 0 bases, there was a span of 9 bases. The CDR3 protein is CASSPGLSTDTQYF. CDR3 sequence (DNA): TGTGCCAGCAGCCCAGGTTTAAGCACAGATACGCAGTATTTT.

This clonotype has a count of ten or more. This chain joins TRBV6-6 and TRBJ2-1, with 9 bases that match TRBD2. The CDR3 has 12 amino acids. Germline CDR1 MNHNY, CDR2 SVGAGI (reference sequence). V lost 4 bases, J lost 8 bases, and 0 bases stayed unmatched. CDR3 DNA sequence: TGTGCCAGCAGTTGGACTAGCGATGAGCAGTTCTTC. Encoded protein: CASSWTSDEQFF.

This clonotype was counted ten times or more. The chain employs TRBV6-5 and TRBJ1-2, with 9 bases that match TRBD1. The CDR3 has 12 residues. The V segment lost 10 bases and the J segment 6 bases; nucleotides outside the gene matches: 6. Germline assignment: CDR1 MNHEY and CDR2 SVGAGI. In nucleotides, the CDR3 is TGTGCCACCTTGACAGGGGGTGATGGCTACACCTTC. Residues: CATLTGGDGYTF.

The table lists this clonotype with many counts. The chain uses TRBV5-1 and TRBJ2-5; possible D gene TRBD2, 6 bases. Trimming left V 4 bases short and J 4 bases short, with 8 bases between. The CDR3 covers 12 residues. Looked up from germline, CDR1 is SGHRS and CDR2 is YFSETQ. The CDR3 is CASSQGGETQYF. DNA for the CDR3: TGCGCCAGCAGCCAGGGAGGAGAGACCCAGTACTTC.